This T cell receptor beta chain was sequenced for a study of OX40 agonist ivuxolimab in advanced cancers. The overall study: Age averaged around 54 years (range about 20 to 80), and approximately 80% were male.

Profiled with immunoSEQ multiplex PCR; TCRdb holds only in-frame clones, not every one. Among 65,000 to 85,000 clones listed, 89% were seen once. Germline V CDR1 and CDR2: SGHAT, FQNNGV. Trimming removed 1 base at V and 12 bases at J, with 9 bases between. This CDR3 region has 11 residues. The rearrangement uses TRBV11-2 and TRBJ1-1, with TRBD1 as a possible D gene (5 bases). This receptor was taken from an adult with an advanced solid tumor such as melanoma, head and neck, liver or kidney cancer. Source: CD4+ or CD8+ T cells sorted from blood, taken in a trial of the OX40 agonist ivuxolimab. The CDR3 DNA reads TGTGCCAGCAGCTTAGCCGGGGACTCTTTCTTT. As protein: CASSLAGDSFF. The full variable domain, with the rest looked up from reference TRBV11-2 and TRBJ1-1, is EAGVAQSPRYKIIEKRQSVAFWCNPISGHATLYWYQQILGQGPKLLIQFQNNGVVDDSQLPKDRFSAERLKGVDSTLKIQPAKLEDSAVYLCASSLAGDSFFGQGTRLTVV.